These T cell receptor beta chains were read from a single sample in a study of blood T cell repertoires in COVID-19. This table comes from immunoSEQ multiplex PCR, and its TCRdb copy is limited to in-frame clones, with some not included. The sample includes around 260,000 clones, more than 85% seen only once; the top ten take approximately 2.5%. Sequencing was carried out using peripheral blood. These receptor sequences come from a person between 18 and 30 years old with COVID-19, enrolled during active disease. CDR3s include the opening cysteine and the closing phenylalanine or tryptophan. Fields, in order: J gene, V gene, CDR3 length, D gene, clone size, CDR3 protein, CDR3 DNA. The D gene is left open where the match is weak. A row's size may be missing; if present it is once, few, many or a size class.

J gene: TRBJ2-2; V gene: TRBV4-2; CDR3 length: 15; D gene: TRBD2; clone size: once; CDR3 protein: CASSQEKRGTGELFF; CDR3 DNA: TGTGCCAGCAGCCAAGAAAAGCGGGGAACCGGGGAGCTGTTTTTT
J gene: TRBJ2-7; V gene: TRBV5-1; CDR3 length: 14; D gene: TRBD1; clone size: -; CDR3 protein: CASSPTTGPSEQYF; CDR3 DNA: TGCGCCAGCAGCCCGACGACAGGGCCCTCCGAGCAGTACTTC
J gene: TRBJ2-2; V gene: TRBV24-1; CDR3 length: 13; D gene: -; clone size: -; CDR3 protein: CATRGQNTGELFF; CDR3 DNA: TGTGCCACCCGAGGACAGAACACCGGGGAGCTGTTTTTT
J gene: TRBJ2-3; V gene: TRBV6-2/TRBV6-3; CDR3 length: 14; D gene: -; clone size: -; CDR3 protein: CASSRRESTDTQYF; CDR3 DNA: TGTGCCAGCAGTAGACGGGAGAGCACAGATACGCAGTATTTT
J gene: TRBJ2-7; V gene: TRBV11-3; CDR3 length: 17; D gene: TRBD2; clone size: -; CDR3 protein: CASSSQEREALSYEQYF; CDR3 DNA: TGTGCCAGCAGCTCTCAAGAGCGGGAGGCCCTCTCCTACGAGCAGTACTTC
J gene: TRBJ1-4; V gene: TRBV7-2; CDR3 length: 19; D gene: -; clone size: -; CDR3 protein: CASSLDGQIDLATNEKLFF; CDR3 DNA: TGTGCCAGCAGCTTAGACGGACAGATAGACCTTGCAACTAATGAAAAACTGTTTTTT
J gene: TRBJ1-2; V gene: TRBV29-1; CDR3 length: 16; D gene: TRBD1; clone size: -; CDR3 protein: CSAKAATGGARYGYTF; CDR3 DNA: TGCAGCGCCAAAGCGGCGACAGGGGGCGCAAGATATGGCTACACCTTC
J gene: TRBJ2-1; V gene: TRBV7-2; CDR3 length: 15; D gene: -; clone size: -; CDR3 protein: CASSPLTGAYNEQFF; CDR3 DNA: TGTGCCAGCAGCCCCCTAACGGGGGCCTACAATGAGCAGTTCTTC
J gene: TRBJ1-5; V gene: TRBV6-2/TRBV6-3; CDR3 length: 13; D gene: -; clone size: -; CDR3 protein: CASSQGQNQPQHF; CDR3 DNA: TGTGCCAGCAGTCAAGGACAGAACCAGCCCCAGCATTTT
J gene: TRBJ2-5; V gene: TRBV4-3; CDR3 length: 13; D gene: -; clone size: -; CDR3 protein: CASSPLAGETQYF; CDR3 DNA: TGCGCCAGCAGCCCACTAGCTGGAGAGACCCAGTACTTC
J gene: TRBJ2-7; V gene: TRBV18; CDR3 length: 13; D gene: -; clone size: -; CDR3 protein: CASSPDGNYEQYF; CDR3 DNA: TGTGCCAGCTCACCTGACGGGAACTACGAGCAGTACTTC
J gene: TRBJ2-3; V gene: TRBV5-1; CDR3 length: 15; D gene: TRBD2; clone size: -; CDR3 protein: CASSPAGVGRDTQYF; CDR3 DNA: TGCGCCAGCAGCCCAGCGGGAGTTGGTCGAGATACGCAGTATTTT
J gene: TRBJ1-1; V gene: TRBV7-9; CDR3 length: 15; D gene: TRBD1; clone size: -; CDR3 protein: CASSLINRGSTEAFF; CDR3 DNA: TGTGCCAGCAGCTTAATTAACAGGGGAAGCACTGAAGCTTTCTTT
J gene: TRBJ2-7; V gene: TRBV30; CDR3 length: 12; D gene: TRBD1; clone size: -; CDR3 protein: CAWSVQGLEQYF; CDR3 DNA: TGTGCCTGGAGTGTACAGGGGCTCGAGCAGTACTTC
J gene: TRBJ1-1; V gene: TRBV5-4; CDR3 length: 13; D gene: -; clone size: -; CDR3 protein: CASGEGGRTEAFF; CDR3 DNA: TGTGCCAGCGGGGAGGGGGGCCGCACTGAAGCTTTCTTT